These 27 T cell receptor beta chains share one sample of origin, sequenced in a study of cytomegalovirus exposure and HLA in healthy donors. Researchers ran the PCR with 60 Vbeta and 13 Jbeta primers. Repertoires were generated with immunoSEQ multiplex PCR, while TCRdb's copy carries only in-frame clones and drops some. The repertoire holds around 200,000 clones, with roughly four fifths as singletons. Source material: PBMCs. The receptors derive from a man aged 45-65 years in good health and CMV-seronegative.

This clone was recorded once. V usage is TRBV28 and J usage is TRBJ1-1; TRBD1 matches at 8 bases. CDR3 length: 14 residues. Germline loops: CDR1 MDHEN, CDR2 SYDVKM. Unmatched junction bases numbered 13, after V lost 6 bases and J lost 10 bases. The CDR3 DNA sequence: TGTGCCAGCAGCCTAATGGGACAGGTGAAAATAGCTTTCTTT. Encoded protein: CASSLMGQVKIAFF.

V gene TRBV4-1 combines with J gene TRBJ2-7; the D gene is possibly TRBD2 (5 bases). This CDR3 has 13 residues. Germline V CDR1 and CDR2: MGHRA, YSYEKL. The V end lost 4 bases, the J end lost 3 bases, and 10 bases lay between the germline ends. The CDR3 nucleotides read TGCGCCAGCAGCCCACTAGTGAGCTACGAGCAGTACTTC. Translated: CASSPLVSYEQYF.

The CDR3 DNA is TGTGCCAGTAGTATCTCCGGGACAGGAACCTACGAGCAGTACTTC. Translation: CASSISGTGTYEQYF. V and J are TRBV19 and TRBJ2-7; 8 positions match TRBD1. The junction had 6 bases not matched to a gene; V was cut back by 3 bases and J by 2 bases. Germline V gene lookup returns CDR1 LNHDA and CDR2 SQIVND (reference sequence). The CDR3 is 15 residues long. Looking up the rest from reference TRBV19 and TRBJ2-7 gives the full variable domain: DGGITQSPKYLFRKEGQNVTLSCEQNLNHDAMYWYRQDPGQGLRLIYYSQIVNDFQKGDIAEGYSVSREKKESFPLTVTSAQKNPTAFYLCASSISGTGTYEQYFGPGTRLTVT.

The chain links TRBV27 to TRBJ2-5, with 12 bases lining up with TRBD2. Looked up from germline, CDR1 is MNHEY and CDR2 is SMNVEV (reference sequence). The CDR3 totals 18 residues. J gave up 1 base and V 1 base, and 7 bases lay outside the gene matches. For the CDR3, the DNA is TGTGCCAGCAGTTTATTGGATGGGACTAGCGGGTTCCAAGAGACCCAGTACTTC. Protein sequence: CASSLLDGTSGFQETQYF.

The chain links TRBV2 to TRBJ2-7, with a possible D match to TRBD2 (5 bases). This CDR3 is 14 amino acids long. V was shortened by 4 bases and J by 6 bases, with 16 bases between the two germline ends. The germline gives CDR1 SNHLY, CDR2 FYNNEI. This CDR3 reads CASSVLAGNSEQYF. CDR3 sequence (DNA): TGTGCCAGCAGTGTTCTAGCAGGAAACTCCGAGCAGTACTTC.

The DNA of the CDR3 is TGTGCCAGCAGTTACCACAAGAATTGGGTAGCCGAAGCTTTCTTT. Its translation: CASSYHKNWVAEAFF. The chain combines TRBV28 with TRBJ1-1, with no clear D. Germline V gene sequence: CDR1 MDHEN, CDR2 SYDVKM. The V and J ends lost 4 bases and 8 bases respectively, with 20 bases between them. This CDR3 region has 15 residues.

The chain joins TRBV5-6 to TRBJ1-2; 8 nucleotides align to TRBD1. The length of the CDR3 is 12 residues. Trimming cost V 6 bases and J 6 bases; bases outside gene matches: 4. Germline V gene sequence: CDR1 SGHDT, CDR2 YYEEEE. CDR3 in DNA: TGTGCCAGCAACCGACAGGGGAATGGCTACACCTTC. This codes for CASNRQGNGYTF.

V is TRBV30 and J is TRBJ2-7, with D perhaps TRBD2 (6 bases). This CDR3 is built from 16 residues. The germline V gene has CDR1 GTSNPN and CDR2 SVGIG (reference sequence). Deletions cut 0 bases from V and 0 bases from J, with 15 bases between. The CDR3 coding sequence is TGTGCCTGGAGTGTAATGGCGGGGAGGAGCTCCTACGAGCAGTACTTC. It translates to CAWSVMAGRSSYEQYF.

The rearrangement uses TRBV11-2 and TRBJ2-7; 8 positions match TRBD2. CDR1 SGHAT and CDR2 FQNNGV come from the germline V gene. The CDR3 loop spans 15 amino acids. V lost 6 bases and J lost 6; bases outside the gene matches: 13. The DNA of the CDR3 is TGTGCCAGCAGACAACTGCGGGGGGCCACCTCCGAGCAGTACTTC. Amino acids: CASRQLRGATSEQYF.

As for this clone: At one end, the junction sequence differs from germline, possibly due to a read error. The chain employs TRBV9 and TRBJ2-1; unclear D gene. This CDR3 comprises 14 residues. Germline-derived CDR1 and CDR2 are SGDLS and YYNGEE. The CDR3 region is CASSVEPSNNEQFF. The DNA of the CDR3 is TGTGCCAGCAGCGTAGAGCCCTCCAACAATGAGCAGTTCTTC.

The chain joins TRBV6-1 to TRBJ2-2; 8 bases are shared with TRBD1. Germline-derived CDR1 and CDR2 are MNHNS and SASEGT. This CDR3 region has 15 residues. Trimming took 6 bases from V and 1 from J; bases not matched to a gene: 4. CDR3 in DNA: TGTGCCAGCAGCCGGGGACAGGAGAACACCGGGGAGCTGTTTTTT. This translates into CASSRGQENTGELFF.

Only one count was recorded for this clone. This sequence joins TRBV9 and TRBJ2-7, with 7 bases identical to TRBD1. V shed 5 bases and J 0 bases; nucleotides not matched to a gene: 14. Germline V gene data show CDR1 as SGDLS and CDR2 as YYNGEE. CDR3 size: 17 residues. For the CDR3, the DNA is TGTGCCAGCAGTGAGGGACAGCAATACTCTTTCTCCTACGAGCAGTACTTC. Residues: CASSEGQQYSFSYEQYF.

The rearrangement links TRBV4-1 to TRBJ2-2; 7 nucleotides align to TRBD1. The CDR3 has 15 residues. Trimming cost V 4 bases and J 0 bases; bases outside gene matches: 2. From germline, CDR1 is MGHRA and CDR2 YSYEKL. CDR3 in amino acids: CASSPQGTNTGELFF. CDR3 nucleotide sequence: TGCGCCAGCAGCCCACAGGGGACGAACACCGGGGAGCTGTTTTTT.

The V gene is TRBV5-6, the J gene TRBJ2-7; maybe TRBD1 (5 bases). The germline CDR1 and CDR2 sequences are SGHDT and YYEEEE. The V gene lost 2 bases and the J gene lost 2 bases, with 11 bases spanning the gap. This CDR3 has 14 amino acids. The CDR3 sequence: CASSFRRQTYEQYF. Here the CDR3 DNA reads TGTGCCAGCAGCTTTCGAAGACAGACCTACGAGCAGTACTTC.

The chain is built from TRBV5-4 and TRBJ2-1; TRBD2 aligns across 16 bases. The V and J ends lost 4 bases and 10 bases, in that order; junction bases with no gene match: 8. The germline CDR1 and CDR2 sequences are SGHNT and YYREEE (reference sequence). The CDR3 runs to 16 residues. The CDR3 nucleotides are TGTGCCAGCAGCAAAGGGACTAGCGGGGGGGCCCGCGAGCAGTTCTTC. Residues: CASSKGTSGGAREQFF.

This chain links TRBV4-3 with TRBJ2-1, with TRBD2 identical over 7 bases. CDR1 is LGHNA and CDR2 is YSLEER in the germline V gene. V shed 4 bases and J 10 bases; nucleotides not matched to a gene: 10. The CDR3 extends over 14 amino acids. The CDR3 protein is CASSPPGGKDEQFF. CDR3 nucleotide sequence: TGCGCCAGCAGCCCCCCCGGGGGGAAGGACGAGCAGTTCTTC.

This chain links TRBV6-1 with TRBJ2-2; TRBD2 might be the D (5 bases). The length of the CDR3 is 16 residues. In germline, CDR1 is MNHNS, CDR2 SASEGT. V lost 3 bases to trimming and J lost 2 bases, with 13 bases between them. The CDR3 DNA reads as TGTGCCAGCAGTGAGGAAGGAGGCTTCAACACCGGGGAGCTGTTTTTT. This codes for CASSEEGGFNTGELFF.

The chain recombines TRBV7-3 with TRBJ2-2, with TRBD2 matching 8 bases. This CDR3 region has 14 residues. V was pared by 3 bases and J by 5 bases, with 2 bases of the junction left unmatched. Germline CDR1 is SGHTA and CDR2 is FQGTGA. CDR3 region: CASSFGGGTGELFF. As DNA, the CDR3 is TGTGCCAGCAGCTTCGGGGGGGGAACCGGGGAGCTGTTTTTT.

The rearrangement links TRBV28 to TRBJ2-3; a weak D match, TRBD1 (6 bases). V lost 2 bases to trimming and J lost 3 bases, with 15 bases between them. CDR3 size: 16 residues. Germline CDR1 is MDHEN and CDR2 is SYDVKM. In DNA form, the CDR3 reads TGTGCCAGCAGTTTAAGGGGCAGGGGCAAAACAGATACGCAGTATTTT. Its protein product is CASSLRGRGKTDTQYF.

This chain joins TRBV5-6 and TRBJ2-1; 11 nucleotides agree with TRBD2. CDR3 size: 14 residues. V shed 4 bases, J shed 10 bases, and the junction held 7 bases outside the gene matches. The V gene's germline CDR1 is SGHDT and CDR2 YYEEEE. CDR3 coding DNA: TGTGCCAGCAGCAAGACTAGCGGGGCGGCGGAGCAGTTCTTC. This gives the protein CASSKTSGAAEQFF.

Of note for this clone: An end of the junction differs from the germline gene, which may be a read error. The chain couples TRBV7-9 to TRBJ1-6; tentatively, D is TRBD1 (6 bases). Germline assignment: CDR1 SEHNR and CDR2 FQNEAQ (reference sequence). This CDR3 is built from 15 residues. As DNA, the CDR3 is TGTTCCAGCAGCTTATCATTAGGGACAAACTCACCCCTCCACTTT. It is translated as CSSSLSLGTNSPLHF. Full variable domain (outside the CDR3, taken from reference TRBV7-9 and TRBJ1-6): DTGVSQNPRHKITKRGQNVTFRCDPISEHNRLYWYRQTLGQGPEFLTYFQNEAQLEKSRLLSDRFSAERPKGSFSTLEIQRTEQGDSAMYLCSSSLSLGTNSPLHFGNGTRLTVT.

This clone showed up just a few times. This rearrangement joins TRBV10-1 to TRBJ2-5; 7 bases line up with TRBD2. The tail of the sequence fits TRBJ2-7 better, so the J call may be wrong. CDR3 size: 14 residues. Germline assignment: CDR1 WNHNN and CDR2 SYGVQD (reference sequence). The CDR3 region has the DNA TGCGCCAGATTACTAGCGAATCCCTCCTACGAGCAGTACTTC. Protein product: CARLLANPSYEQYF.

The rearrangement joins TRBV29-1 to TRBJ1-5, with 7 bases aligning to TRBD1. V lost 5 bases and J lost 3; bases outside the gene matches: 7. CDR3 size: 14 residues. Germline V CDR1 and CDR2: SQVTM, ANQGSEA. The CDR3 nucleotides read TGCAGCGTTTGGACAGGACTCGACAATCAGCCCCAGCATTTT. Protein product: CSVWTGLDNQPQHF.

CDR3 in amino acids: CASSVGGLNYEQYF. The CDR3 DNA sequence: TGTGCCAGCAGCGTAGGGGGACTTAACTACGAGCAGTACTTC. The rearrangement joins TRBV9 to TRBJ2-7, with D possibly being TRBD2 (6 bases). The CDR3 loop spans 14 amino acids. The ends were cut back, 0 bases at V and 3 bases at J, with 10 bases in the middle. Germline V gene sequence: CDR1 SGDLS, CDR2 YYNGEE.

The gene calls are TRBV19 and TRBJ2-7, with 12 positions matching TRBD2. With 5 bases clipped from V and 2 bases from J, the junction kept 7 bases outside the gene matches. The length of the CDR3 is 16 residues. The germline V gene has CDR1 LNHDA and CDR2 SQIVND (reference sequence). The CDR3 is CASSPAGTSGPYEQYF. CDR3 coding DNA: TGTGCCAGTAGTCCAGCCGGGACTAGCGGGCCCTACGAGCAGTACTTC.

The rearrangement joins TRBV6-6 to TRBJ1-1, with 12 nucleotides matching TRBD1. The CDR3 has 15 amino acids. V lost 6 bases and J lost 5; bases outside the gene matches: 7. The germline V gene encodes CDR1 MNHNY and CDR2 SVGAGI (reference sequence). The CDR3 region is CASRGTGGAGTEAFF. DNA for the CDR3: TGTGCCAGCAGGGGGACAGGGGGCGCGGGGACTGAAGCTTTCTTT.

Here the CDR3 reads CASSAEGGNQPQHF. The DNA of the CDR3 is TGTGCCAGCAGTGCTGAGGGAGGCAATCAGCCCCAGCATTTT. V and J are TRBV2 and TRBJ1-5; D gene uncertain. Trimming left V 4 bases short and J 2 bases short, with 9 bases between. Germline V gene sequence: CDR1 SNHLY, CDR2 FYNNEI. The CDR3 length is 14 residues.